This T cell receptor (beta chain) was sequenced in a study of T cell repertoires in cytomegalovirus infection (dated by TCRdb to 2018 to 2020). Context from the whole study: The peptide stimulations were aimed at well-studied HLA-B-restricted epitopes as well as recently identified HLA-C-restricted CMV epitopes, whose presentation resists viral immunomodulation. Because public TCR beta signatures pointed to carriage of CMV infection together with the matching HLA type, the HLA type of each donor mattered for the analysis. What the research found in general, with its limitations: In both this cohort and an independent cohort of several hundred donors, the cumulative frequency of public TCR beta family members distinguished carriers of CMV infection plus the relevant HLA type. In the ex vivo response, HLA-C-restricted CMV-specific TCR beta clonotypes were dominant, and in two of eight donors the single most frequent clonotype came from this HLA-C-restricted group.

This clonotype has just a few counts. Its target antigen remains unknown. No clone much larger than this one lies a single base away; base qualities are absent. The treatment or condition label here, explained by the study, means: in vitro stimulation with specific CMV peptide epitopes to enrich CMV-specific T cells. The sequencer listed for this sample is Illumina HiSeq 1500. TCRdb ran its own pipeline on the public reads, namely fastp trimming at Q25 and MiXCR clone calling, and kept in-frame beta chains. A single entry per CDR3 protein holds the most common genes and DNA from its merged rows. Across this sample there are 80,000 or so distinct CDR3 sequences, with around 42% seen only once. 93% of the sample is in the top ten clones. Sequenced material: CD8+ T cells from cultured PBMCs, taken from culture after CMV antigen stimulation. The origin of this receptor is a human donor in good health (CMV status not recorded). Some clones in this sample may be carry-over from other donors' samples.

In nucleotide form, the sequence is TGTGCCAGCAGCCCCGAACTCCCCGGGACTAACTACGAGCAGTACTTC. It codes for CASSPELPGTNYEQYF. The chain is made from TRBV7-8 and TRBJ2-7; 7 nucleotides in the junction match TRBD2. The junction shows trimming of 5 bases on V and 3 bases on J, and the gene matches do not reach 13 bases of it. The CDR3 numbers 16 residues from cysteine through phenylalanine. Of all the DNA, just the CDR3 is kept, 48 bases in frame from base 1. CDR1 and CDR2 were assigned from the germline V gene as SGHVS and FQNEAQ. Where the CDR3 stops, the reference TRBV7-8 and TRBJ2-7 genes take over; the full variable domain is GAGVSQSPRYKVAKRGQDVALRCDPISGHVSLFWYQQALGQGPEFLTYFQNEAQLDKSGLPSDRFFAERPEGSVSTLKIQRTQQEDSAVYLCASSPELPGTNYEQYFGPGTRLTVT.